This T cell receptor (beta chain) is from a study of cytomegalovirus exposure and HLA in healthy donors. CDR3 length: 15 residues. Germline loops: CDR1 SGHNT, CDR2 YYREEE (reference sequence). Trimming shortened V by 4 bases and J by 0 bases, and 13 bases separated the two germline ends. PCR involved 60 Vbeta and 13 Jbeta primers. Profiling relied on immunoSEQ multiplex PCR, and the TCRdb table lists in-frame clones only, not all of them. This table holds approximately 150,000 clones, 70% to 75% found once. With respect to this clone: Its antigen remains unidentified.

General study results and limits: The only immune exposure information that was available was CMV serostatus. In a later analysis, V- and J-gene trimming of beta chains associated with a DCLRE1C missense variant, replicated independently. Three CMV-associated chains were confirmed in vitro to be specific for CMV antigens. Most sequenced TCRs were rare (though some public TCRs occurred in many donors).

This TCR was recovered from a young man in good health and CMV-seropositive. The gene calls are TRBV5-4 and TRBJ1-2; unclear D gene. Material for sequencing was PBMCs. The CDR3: CASSNSTRANYGYTF. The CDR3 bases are TGTGCCAGCAGCAATTCCACGCGAGCTAACTATGGCTACACCTTC.